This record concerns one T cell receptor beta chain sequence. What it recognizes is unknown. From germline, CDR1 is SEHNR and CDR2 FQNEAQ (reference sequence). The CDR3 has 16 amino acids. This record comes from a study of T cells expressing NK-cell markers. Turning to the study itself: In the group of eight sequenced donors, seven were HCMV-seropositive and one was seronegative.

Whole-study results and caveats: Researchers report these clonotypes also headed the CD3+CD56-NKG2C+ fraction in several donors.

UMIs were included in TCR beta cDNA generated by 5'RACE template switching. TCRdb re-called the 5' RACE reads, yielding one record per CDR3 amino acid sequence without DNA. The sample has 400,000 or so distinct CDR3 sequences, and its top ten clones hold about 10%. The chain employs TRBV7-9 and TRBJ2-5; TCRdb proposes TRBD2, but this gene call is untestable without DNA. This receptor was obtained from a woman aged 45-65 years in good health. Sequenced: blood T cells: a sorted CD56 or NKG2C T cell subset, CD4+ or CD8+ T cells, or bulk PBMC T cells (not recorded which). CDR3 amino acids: CASSSPPTGSGETQYF.